This paragraph covers one T cell receptor beta chain sequence. Frequency shows this clonotype is large (0.1 to 1%); no count was noted. Its antigen is not yet known. The library was generated by 10x single-cell sequencing. CSF cells were profiled with 10X Genomics single-cell V(D)J and 5' gene-expression libraries. An Illumina NextSeq550 was used to sequence the CSF single-cell TCR libraries. In the source study's methods: After V(D)J reads were mapped to the vdj-GRCh38 alts ensemble 2.0.0 reference, the Cell Ranger vdj pipeline was used to analyse the reads. Clonotypes were defined as cell barcodes sharing the same set of productive CDR3 nucleotide sequences. Clonotype information was added to Seurat v3.0 gene-expression metadata to link clonality with transcriptional profiles. Exclusion was applied to CSF cells with more than 1,800 genes, more than 7,500 UMIs or more than 10% mitochondrial reads. To identify TCRs with known antigen specificity, CDR3-beta sequences were compared against VDJdb. Clone sharing was examined by network analysis using the R package qgraph, in which only TCRs with complete alpha and beta chains were included. Reprocessed by TCRdb, the reads give a single entry per CDR3 protein sequence, without DNA. The V and J calls were not made by the authors but by TCRdb's processing. The table held for this sample gives under 1,200 distinct CDR3 sequences. The top ten clonotypes cover over 7.5% of the sample.

CDR1 and CDR2 (LGHDT, YNNKEL) derive from the germline V gene (reference sequence). Including the terminal cysteine and phenylalanine, the CDR3 comprises 13 residues. There is no recorded DNA. These data originate in a study of CD8 T cells in cerebrospinal fluid in Alzheimer's disease (dated by TCRdb to the early 2020s). About the investigation overall: The study used two single-cell methods, plate-based nested PCR sequencing and droplet-based sequencing, to evaluate clonal expansion of CSF T cells. Whether clonally expanded T cells were present in cerebrospinal fluid from healthy elderly individuals and from patients with neurodegenerative disease was tested. CSF gene-expression analysis, which included Parkinson's disease patients, covered 20 to 30 samples in total. In the droplet-based CSF analysis comparing patients with controls, 10 or so healthy controls (roughly 11,000 cells) and 10 or so patients with MCI or Alzheimer's disease (roughly 10,000 cells) were included. Study-wide conclusions, independent of this receptor: In patients with MCI or Alzheimer's disease, the biggest CSF clone accounted for a larger percentage of TCRs than in controls. In pooled data, a highly expanded clone (at least 3% of TCRs) was found in 1 of 10 healthy subjects versus most of the 6 Alzheimer's patients. Only samples with detectable clones went into the overall clonality comparison: about 11 healthy, 5 MCI, 5 AD, and 6 PD. It was cautioned by the authors that a causal link between EBV and Alzheimer's disease is not established by the detection of EBV-specific TCRs in CSF. The EBV-specific clones were neither the most highly expanded clones nor enriched among patients.

None of the participants had acute infectious disease, and every participant was in good physical condition. For droplet-based sequencing, live CSF cells were sorted with a live/dead marker. To pellet immune cells, CSF obtained by lumbar puncture was centrifuged at 300g. CSF samples were inspected for red blood cells, and any blood-contaminated sample was excluded. CSF cells were cryopreserved by placing the cells in freezing medium, freezing the cells overnight at -80 degrees C, and then storing the cells in liquid nitrogen. CSF samples were stored for less than six months before analysis. The chain is encoded by TRBV3-1 joined to TRBJ1-2. Sequencing used cerebrospinal fluid. The TCR sequence derives from a human donor in good health. CDR3 region: CASSQDLVTGYTF.